This TCR beta chain was sequenced during a study of OX40 agonist ivuxolimab in advanced cancers. In its sample, this clone was seen a few times. Measured with immunoSEQ multiplex PCR; TCRdb has only the in-frame clones, and not every one. The sample lists tens of thousands of clones; about nine tenths were seen once. Trimming took 2 bases from V and 2 from J, leaving 13 bases between them. The CDR3 totals 16 residues. In germline, CDR1 is MGHRA, CDR2 YSYEKL. This TCR derives from an adult with an advanced solid tumor such as melanoma, head and neck, liver or kidney cancer. The specimen comprised CD4+ or CD8+ T cells sorted from blood, sampled in a trial of the OX40 agonist ivuxolimab. V is TRBV4-1 and J is TRBJ1-5; D is uncertain. Here the CDR3 DNA reads TGCGCCAGCAGCCAAAGAGCATTAGAGGGCAATCAGCCCCAGCATTTT. Translated: CASSQRALEGNQPQHF.